This TCR beta chain was identified in a study of beta chain features in type 1 diabetes (dated by TCRdb to the late 2010s). Regarding the complete study: Mean age, gender distribution, total cell number and subset yield were not different between patients and healthy donors. A total of 90 million to 130 million sorted cells were examined across all samples, and a strong correlation was observed between cell number per subset and RNA yield. In the study, recently diagnosed type 1 diabetes patients and matched healthy donors were compared on the TCRB repertoires of their sorted circulating CD4+ T cell subsets. Regulatory and stem cell-like memory subsets were obtained from only 8 patients and roughly eight healthy donors, while naive and central memory subsets were obtained from all 30 or so donors. Summary of the overall study and its limitations: Naive, central memory and regulatory TCRB repertoires appeared more similar among patients than among healthy donors. PCR may preferentially amplify shorter templates, but because patient and control samples were amplified and corrected together, any resulting skew would affect both groups equally. Because the HLA sub-analyses included only small numbers of individuals, any influence of HLA type on TCRB rearrangement was left unresolved. Because cDNA rather than genomic DNA was sequenced, highly expressing activated cells could have been over-represented, although no difference in activation and CD3 levels was found between groups. At VDJ recombination sites, type 1 diabetes patients had fewer insertions and more deleted nucleotides, which implies abnormalities in thymic rearrangement. Type 1 diabetes patients showed a moderate but significant shortening of TCRB CDR3 length in all four CD4+ subsets.

From each donor, a single peripheral blood sample of 95 to 150 mL on average was drawn into heparinised tubes. Naive, central memory, regulatory and stem cell-like memory CD4+ T cells were sorted on a BD FACSAria II using a panel including CD45RO, CCR7, CD25, CD127, CD95 and CD27. A purity above 95% was achieved for all sorted populations. PBMCs were isolated immediately by Lymphoprep density gradient centrifugation and stained directly without culture. So that batch effects would be minimized, each experiment stained and sorted samples in pairs, pairing one healthy donor with one patient. All of the isolated RNA was reverse transcribed with the High Capacity cDNA Reverse Transcription Kit, so expressed TCRB transcripts were sequenced. Naive, central memory and regulatory T cell samples underwent deep immunoSEQ sequencing, averaging around 3.9 million total reads per sample. Sorted cells were lysed in RLT buffer and RNA was extracted with DNase-treated RNeasy Micro or Mini kits, depending on cell number. To prevent cross-contamination, every cell subset was processed on its own, while patient and healthy donor samples were processed together. Using the immunoSEQ multiplex PCR, TCRB sequences were amplified from cDNA into 87-bp fragments spanning the CDR3 region. Sequencing of the amplicons was done on the Illumina HiSeq platform. From the authors' description of their analysis: PCR bias was computationally corrected using synthetic template baselines, reads within Hamming distance 2 were collapsed, and singletons that could not be merged were discarded. Reads were aligned to IMGT to assign V, D and J genes, CDR3 length, and insertions or deletions at six rearrangement sites. Within each subset, clonotype counts were normalized to sorted cell number, after which true diversity and Gini coefficients were computed with the tcR R package. Repertoire sharing was quantified using the overlap coefficient calculated on TCRB nucleotide sequences. Out-of-frame TCRB sequences from naive cells were analyzed as a proxy for the pre-selection repertoire. The clones in this table, taken by TCRdb from immuneACCESS, are in-frame only. Not every clone is retained; where verified, under half of the shortfall comes from an unresolved V gene, and the cause of the rest is unknown. V, J and clone size derive from that table, while D and trimming were established from the DNA sequence. The sample profile shows about 450,000 clones; approximately 10% of them were found once. The top ten hold around 0.05% of the sample.

There are a few counts of this clone. What this receptor recognizes is not known. No base quality information exists; no much larger clone differs at one position. V lost 5 bases and J lost 11 bases; the stretch between them is 13 bases long. Counted from cysteine to phenylalanine, this CDR3 has 12 amino acids. The kept DNA is CDR3 alone, 36 bases in frame from the first base. The germline V gene (reference sequence) gives CDR1 as SEHNR and CDR2 as FQNEAQ. This clonotype originated in a young woman in good health. The specimen was naive CD4+ T cells from blood. The cell subset or site label here, explained by the study, means: true naive CD4+ T cells. Rearrangement joined TRBV7-9 to TRBJ2-1; D gene: possibly TRBD1, on 6 matching bases. The sequenced DNA is TGTGCCAGCAGCCCGAAGGACAGACAGCAGTTCTTC. This translates into CASSPKDRQQFF.